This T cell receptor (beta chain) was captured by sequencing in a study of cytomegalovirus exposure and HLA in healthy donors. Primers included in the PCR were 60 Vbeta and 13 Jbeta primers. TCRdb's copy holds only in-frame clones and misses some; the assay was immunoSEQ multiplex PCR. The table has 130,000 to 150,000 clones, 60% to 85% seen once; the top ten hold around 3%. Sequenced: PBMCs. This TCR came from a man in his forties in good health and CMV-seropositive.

CDR3 protein: CASSHRQGANTGELFF. The DNA of the CDR3 is TGTGCCAGCAGTCACAGACAGGGGGCGAACACCGGGGAGCTGTTTTTT. The chain joins TRBV2 to TRBJ2-2, with TRBD1 identical over 9 bases. The junction had 4 bases not matched to a gene; V was cut back by 5 bases and J by 0 bases. This CDR3 has 16 amino acids. CDR1 and CDR2 (germline): SNHLY, FYNNEI.